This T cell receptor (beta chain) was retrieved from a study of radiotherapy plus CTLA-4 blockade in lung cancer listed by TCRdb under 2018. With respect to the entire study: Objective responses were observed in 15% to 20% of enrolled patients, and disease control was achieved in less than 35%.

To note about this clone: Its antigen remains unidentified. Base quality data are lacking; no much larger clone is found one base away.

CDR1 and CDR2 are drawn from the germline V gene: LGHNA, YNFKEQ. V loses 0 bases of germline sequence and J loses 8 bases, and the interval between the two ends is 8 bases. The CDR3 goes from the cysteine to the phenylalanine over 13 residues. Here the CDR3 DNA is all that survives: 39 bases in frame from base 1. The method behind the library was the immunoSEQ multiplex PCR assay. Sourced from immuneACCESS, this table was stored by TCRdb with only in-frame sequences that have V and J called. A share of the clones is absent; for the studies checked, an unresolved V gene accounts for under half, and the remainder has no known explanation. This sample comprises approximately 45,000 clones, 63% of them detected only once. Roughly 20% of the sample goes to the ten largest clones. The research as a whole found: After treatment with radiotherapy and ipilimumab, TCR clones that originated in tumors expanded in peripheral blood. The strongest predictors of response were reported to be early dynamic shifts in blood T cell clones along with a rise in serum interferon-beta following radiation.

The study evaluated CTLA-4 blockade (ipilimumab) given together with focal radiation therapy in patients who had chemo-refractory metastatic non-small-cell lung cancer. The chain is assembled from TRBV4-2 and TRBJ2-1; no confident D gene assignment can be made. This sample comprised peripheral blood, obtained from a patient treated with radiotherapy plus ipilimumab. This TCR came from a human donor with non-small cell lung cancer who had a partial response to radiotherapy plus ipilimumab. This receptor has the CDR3 CASSQEAPDEQFF. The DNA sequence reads TGTGCCAGCAGCCAAGAGGCCCCCGATGAGCAGTTCTTC.